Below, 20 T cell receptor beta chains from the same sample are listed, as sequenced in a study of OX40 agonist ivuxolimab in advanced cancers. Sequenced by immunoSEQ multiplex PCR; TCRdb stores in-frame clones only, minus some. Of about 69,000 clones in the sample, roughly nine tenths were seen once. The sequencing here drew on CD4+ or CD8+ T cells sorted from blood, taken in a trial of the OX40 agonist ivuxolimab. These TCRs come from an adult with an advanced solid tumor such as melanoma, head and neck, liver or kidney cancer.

CDR3 protein: CASSPLAGAGTGELFF. The DNA for the CDR3 is TGCGCCAGCAGCCCCCTAGCGGGAGCGGGCACCGGGGAGCTGTTTTTT. The rearrangement links TRBV10-1 to TRBJ2-2; 10 bases map to TRBD2. V lost 6 bases, J lost 4 bases, and 8 bases stayed unmatched. Germline V gene lookup returns CDR1 WNHNN and CDR2 SYGVQD (reference sequence). The length of the CDR3 is 16 residues.

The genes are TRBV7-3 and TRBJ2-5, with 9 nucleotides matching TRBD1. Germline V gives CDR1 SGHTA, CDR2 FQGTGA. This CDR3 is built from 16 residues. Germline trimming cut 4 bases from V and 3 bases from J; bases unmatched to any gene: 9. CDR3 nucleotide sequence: TGTGCCAGCAGCTCACAACCGGGACAGGGAAAAGAGACCCAGTACTTC. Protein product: CASSSQPGQGKETQYF.

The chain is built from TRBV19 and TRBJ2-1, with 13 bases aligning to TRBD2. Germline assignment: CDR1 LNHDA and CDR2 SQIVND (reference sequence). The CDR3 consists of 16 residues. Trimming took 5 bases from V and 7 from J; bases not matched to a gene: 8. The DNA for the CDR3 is TGTGCCAGTAGTCAAACCCGGACTAGCGGGAGAAATGAGCAGTTCTTC. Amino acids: CASSQTRTSGRNEQFF.

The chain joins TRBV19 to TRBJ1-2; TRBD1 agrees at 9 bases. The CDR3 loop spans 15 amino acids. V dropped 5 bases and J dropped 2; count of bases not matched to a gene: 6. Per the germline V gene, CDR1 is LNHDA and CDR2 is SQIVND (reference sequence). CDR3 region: CASSVQDRGNYGYTF. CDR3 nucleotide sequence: TGTGCCAGTAGTGTGCAGGACAGGGGCAACTATGGCTACACCTTC.

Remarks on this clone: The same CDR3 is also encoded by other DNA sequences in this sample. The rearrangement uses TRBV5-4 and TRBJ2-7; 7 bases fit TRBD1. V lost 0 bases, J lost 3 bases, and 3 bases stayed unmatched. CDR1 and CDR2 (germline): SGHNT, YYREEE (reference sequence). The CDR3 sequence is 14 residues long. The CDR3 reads CASSLVDRSYEQYF. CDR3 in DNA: TGTGCCAGCAGCTTGGTGGACAGGAGCTACGAGCAGTACTTC.

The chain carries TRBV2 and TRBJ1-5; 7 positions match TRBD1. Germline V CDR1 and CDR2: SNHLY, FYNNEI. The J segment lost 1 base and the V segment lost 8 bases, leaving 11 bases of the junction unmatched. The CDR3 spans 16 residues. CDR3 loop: CASGREGAWSNQPQHF. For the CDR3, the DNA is TGTGCCAGCGGCCGAGAGGGGGCGTGGAGCAATCAGCCCCAGCATTTT. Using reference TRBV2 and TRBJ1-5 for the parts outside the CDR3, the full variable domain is EPEVTQTPSHQVTQMGQEVILRCVPISNHLYFYWYRQILGQKVEFLVSFYNNEISEKSEIFDDQFSVERPDGSNFTLKIRSTKLEDSAMYFCASGREGAWSNQPQHFGDGTRLSIL.

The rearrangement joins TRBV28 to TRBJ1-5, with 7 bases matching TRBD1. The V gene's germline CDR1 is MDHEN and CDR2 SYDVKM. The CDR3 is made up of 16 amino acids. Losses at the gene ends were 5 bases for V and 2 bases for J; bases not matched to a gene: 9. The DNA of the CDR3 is TGTGCCAGCAGTCCTCGACAGGGTTCTCGCAATCAGCCCCAGCATTTT. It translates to CASSPRQGSRNQPQHF.

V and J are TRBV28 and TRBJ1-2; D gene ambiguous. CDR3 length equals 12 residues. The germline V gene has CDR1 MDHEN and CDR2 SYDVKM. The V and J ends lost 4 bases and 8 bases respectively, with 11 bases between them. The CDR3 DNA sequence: TGTGCCAGCAGTTCCCCCCCGTTGGGCTACACCTTC. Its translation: CASSSPPLGYTF.

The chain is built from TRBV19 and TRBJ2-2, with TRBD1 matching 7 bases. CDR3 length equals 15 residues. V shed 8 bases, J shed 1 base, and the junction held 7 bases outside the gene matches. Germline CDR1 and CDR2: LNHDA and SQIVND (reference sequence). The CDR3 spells CASHVTGVNTGELFF. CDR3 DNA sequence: TGTGCCAGTCACGTTACAGGGGTGAACACCGGGGAGCTGTTTTTT.

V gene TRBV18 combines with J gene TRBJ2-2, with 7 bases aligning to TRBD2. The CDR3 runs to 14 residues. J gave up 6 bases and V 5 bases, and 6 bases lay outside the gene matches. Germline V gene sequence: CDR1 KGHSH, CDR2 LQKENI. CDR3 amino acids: CASSAGGSSGELFF. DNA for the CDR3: TGTGCCAGCTCAGCTGGCGGGAGCTCCGGGGAGCTGTTTTTT.

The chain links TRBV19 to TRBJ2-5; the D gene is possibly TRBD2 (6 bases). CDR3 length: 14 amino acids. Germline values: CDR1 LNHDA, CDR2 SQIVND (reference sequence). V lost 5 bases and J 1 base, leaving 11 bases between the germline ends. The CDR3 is CASSSMGLQETQYF. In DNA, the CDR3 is TGTGCCAGTAGTTCTATGGGACTCCAAGAGACCCAGTACTTC.

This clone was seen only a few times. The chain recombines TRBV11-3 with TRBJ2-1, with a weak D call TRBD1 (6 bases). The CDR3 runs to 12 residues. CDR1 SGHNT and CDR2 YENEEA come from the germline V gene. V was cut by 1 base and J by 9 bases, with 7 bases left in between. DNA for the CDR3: TGTGCCAGCAGCTTAGGGGGGCCTGAGCAGTTCTTC. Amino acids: CASSLGGPEQFF.

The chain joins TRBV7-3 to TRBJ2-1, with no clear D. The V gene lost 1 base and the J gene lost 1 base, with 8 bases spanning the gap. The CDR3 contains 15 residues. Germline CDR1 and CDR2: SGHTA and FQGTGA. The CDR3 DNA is TGTGCCAGCAGCTTAAGTGTACAGTCCTACAATGAGCAGTTCTTC. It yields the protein CASSLSVQSYNEQFF.

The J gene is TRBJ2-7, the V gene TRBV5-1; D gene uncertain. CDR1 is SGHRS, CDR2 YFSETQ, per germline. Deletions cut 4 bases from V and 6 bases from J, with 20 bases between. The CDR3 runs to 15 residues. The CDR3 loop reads CASSGGPTTYSEQYF. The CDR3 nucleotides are TGCGCCAGCAGCGGCGGCCCCACGACGTATTCCGAGCAGTACTTC.

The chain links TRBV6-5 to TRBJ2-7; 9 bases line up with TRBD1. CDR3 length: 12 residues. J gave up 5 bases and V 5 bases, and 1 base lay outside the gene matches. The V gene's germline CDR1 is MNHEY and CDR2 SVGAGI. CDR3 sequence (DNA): TGTGCCAGCAGTCGGACAGGGGACGAGCAGTACTTC. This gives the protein CASSRTGDEQYF.

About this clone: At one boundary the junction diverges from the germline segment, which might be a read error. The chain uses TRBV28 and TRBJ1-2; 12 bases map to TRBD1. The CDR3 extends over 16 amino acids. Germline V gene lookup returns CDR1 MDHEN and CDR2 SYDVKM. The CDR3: CASTSVGTGGDYGYTF. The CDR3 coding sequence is TGTGCCAGCACCTCTGTAGGGACAGGGGGCGACTACGGCTACACCTTC.

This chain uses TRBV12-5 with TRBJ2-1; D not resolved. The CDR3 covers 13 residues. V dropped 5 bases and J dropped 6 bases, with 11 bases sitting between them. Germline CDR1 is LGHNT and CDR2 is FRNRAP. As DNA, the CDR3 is TGTGCTAGTGGTAAAACAGAAATCAATGAGCAGTTCTTC. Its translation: CASGKTEINEQFF.

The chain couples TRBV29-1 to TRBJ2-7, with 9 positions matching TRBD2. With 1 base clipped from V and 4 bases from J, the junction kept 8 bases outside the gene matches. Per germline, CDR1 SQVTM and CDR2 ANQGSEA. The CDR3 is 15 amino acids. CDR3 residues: CSVEVWREGPYEQYF. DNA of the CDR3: TGCAGCGTTGAAGTGTGGCGGGAGGGCCCTTACGAGCAGTACTTC.

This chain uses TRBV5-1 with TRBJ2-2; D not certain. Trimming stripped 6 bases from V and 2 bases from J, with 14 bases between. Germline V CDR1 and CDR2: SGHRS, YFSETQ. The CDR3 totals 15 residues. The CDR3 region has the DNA TGCGCCAGCACCGTTTTGTCACCTAACACCGGGGAGCTGTTTTTT. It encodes CASTVLSPNTGELFF.

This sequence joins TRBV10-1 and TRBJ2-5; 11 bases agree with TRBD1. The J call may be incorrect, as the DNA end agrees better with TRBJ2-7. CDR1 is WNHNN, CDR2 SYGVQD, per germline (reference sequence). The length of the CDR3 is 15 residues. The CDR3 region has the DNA TGCGCCAGCAGTGATCCGGGACAGGGGGTATACGAGCAGTACTTC. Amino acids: CASSDPGQGVYEQYF.